This T cell receptor beta chain is drawn from a study of T-cell memory formation after mild COVID-19. Study-wide background: For the most part, TCR clusters were specific to one donor.

Comment on this clonotype: No antigen is known for it.

Findings of the study overall: Researchers found some responding clones in pre-infection memory, a sign that cross-reactive memory joined.

Each CDR3 protein gets one entry after TCRdb re-called the 5' RACE reads with MiXCR. The sample carries approximately 350,000 distinct CDR3 sequences, 25% to 30% recorded once. V was shortened by 4 bases and J by 1 base, with 14 bases between the two germline ends. The germline gives CDR1 SGHKS, CDR2 YYEKEE (reference sequence). This CDR3 is built from 16 residues. The sequencing sample was made of PBMCs or a T cell subset sorted from them (not recorded which). The clonotype comes from an adult woman who had mild COVID-19 (a few samples of this study predate the infection). Cell type and time point are not known. The chain uses TRBV5-5 and TRBJ2-2; D is unresolved. DNA for the CDR3: TGTGCCAGCAGCCCGAGGATGTCTGAGAACACCGGGGAGCTGTTTTTT. This translates into CASSPRMSENTGELFF. The full variable domain, with the rest looked up from reference TRBV5-5 and TRBJ2-2, is DAGVTQSPTHLIKTRGQQVTLRCSPISGHKSVSWYQQVLGQGPQFIFQYYEKEERGRGNFPDRFSARQFPNYSSELNVNALLLGDSALYLCASSPRMSENTGELFFGEGSRLTVL.